One and the same sample provided the 15 T cell receptor beta chains below, sequenced in a study of regulatory T cells in long-lasting Graves disease. Combining iRepertoire HTBI primers with Arm-PCR of CDR3 regions, the authors built TCR beta libraries. TCRdb processed the multiplex PCR reads anew with MiXCR; each CDR3 protein has one entry. Among more than 350,000 distinct CDR3 sequences, 15% were seen once, and the ten largest hold around 15%. Time point in this sample: newly diagnosed GD, antithyroid drugs for less than 3 months. The TCR library used RNA extracted from PBMCs. The sample was also linked to a second study, of T cells in Graves' hyperthyroidism and ophthalmopathy.

This specimen consisted of peripheral blood mononuclear cells (PBMCs), obtained at new diagnosis, from a patient treated with antithyroid drugs. These receptors were collected from a woman aged 30 to 39 with Graves disease.

The V call is TRBV11-2, the J call TRBJ1-2; D is unclear. V was cut by 6 bases and J by 4 bases, with 18 bases left in between. The CDR3 runs 15 residues. The germline V gene encodes CDR1 SGHAT and CDR2 FQNNGV. The CDR3: CASRAEPFPSYGYTF. CDR3 sequence (DNA): TGTGCCAGCAGAGCCGAGCCCTTCCCTAGCTATGGCTACACCTTC.

Concerning this clonotype: It may be a read error: a sequence one base away is much more abundant. Since the CDR3 does not end with the conserved phenylalanine or tryptophan, this likely comes from a read error. This rearrangement joins TRBV7-8 to TRBJ2-3; D is unresolved. V lost 5 bases and J 4 bases, leaving 19 bases between the germline ends. The germline V gene has CDR1 SGHVS and CDR2 FQNEAQ. The CDR3 is made up of 16 amino acids. For the CDR3, the DNA is TGTGCCAGCAGCCCGAAGAGACTCCCGGTGGCAGATACGCAGTATCTT. Its translation: CASSPKRLPVADTQYL.

This clonotype has ten or more counts. V usage is TRBV19 and J usage is TRBJ2-3; D is undetermined. The CDR3 totals 13 residues. The ends were cut back, 6 bases at V and 6 bases at J, with 13 bases in the middle. Germline V gives CDR1 LNHDA, CDR2 SQIVND (reference sequence). The CDR3, as DNA: TGTGCCAGTAGCCGAACCCCTAGGGATACGCAGTATTTT. The encoded protein is CASSRTPRDTQYF. Supplemented by reference TRBV19 and TRBJ2-3, the full variable domain reads DGGITQSPKYLFRKEGQNVTLSCEQNLNHDAMYWYRQDPGQGLRLIYYSQIVNDFQKGDIAEGYSVSREKKESFPLTVTSAQKNPTAFYLCASSRTPRDTQYFGPGTRLTVL.

In its sample, this clonotype was seen many times. At one end, the junction sequence differs from germline, possibly due to a read error. J is TRBJ1-5 and V is TRBV5-1, with a tentative D call TRBD1 (5 bases). The V gene's germline CDR1 is SGHRS and CDR2 YFSETQ. CDR3 length equals 14 residues. This chain's CDR3 is CASSVGTGNQPQHF. DNA of the CDR3: TGTGCCAGCAGCGTCGGGACTGGCAATCAGCCCCAGCATTTT.

J is TRBJ1-4 and V is TRBV5-1, with D unclear. This CDR3 is 14 amino acids long. Looked up from germline, CDR1 is SGHRS and CDR2 is YFSETQ. Trimming cost V 3 bases and J 4 bases, with 10 bases left between them. CDR3 in amino acids: CASSSIHSNEKLFF. The CDR3 region has the DNA TGCGCCAGCAGCTCAATCCACAGTAATGAAAAACTGTTTTTT. Full variable domain (remainder filled in from reference TRBV5-1 and TRBJ1-4): KAGVTQTPRYLIKTRGQQVTLSCSPISGHRSVSWYQQTPGQGLQFLFEYFSETQRNKGNFPGRFSGRQFSNSRSEMNVSTLELGDSALYLCASSSIHSNEKLFFGSGTQLSVL.

At least ten counts were recorded for this clonotype. V is TRBV5-1 and J is TRBJ1-2; the D is unclear. CDR1 SGHRS and CDR2 YFSETQ come from the germline V gene. This CDR3 spans 16 amino acids. V lost 0 bases and J lost 3, with 15 bases in between. CDR3 DNA: TGCGCCAGCAGCTTGGAACAGCCCGGTAGGCACTATGGCTACACCTTC. Protein: CASSLEQPGRHYGYTF.

This clonotype was seen many times. The rearrangement joins TRBV15 to TRBJ2-1; 10 bases map to TRBD2. The germline gives CDR1 LNHNV, CDR2 YYDKDF (reference sequence). The CDR3 is 20 residues long. Trimming removed 2 bases from V and 4 bases from J; junction bases left unmatched: 17. The CDR3 is CATSRRTPSSGRAGYNEQFF. For the CDR3, the DNA is TGTGCCACCAGCAGACGAACCCCCTCAAGCGGGAGGGCCGGGTACAATGAGCAGTTCTTC.

As concerns this clonotype: A much larger clone differs by one base, so this may be a read error. In nucleotides, the CDR3 is TGTGCCAGCAGCCAAGTAGAAGGTAGCGCCTACGAGCAGTTCTTC. Encoded protein: CASSQVEGSAYEQFF. The chain uses TRBV3-1 and TRBJ2-1; tentatively, D is TRBD2 (5 bases). V was shortened by 1 base and J by 10 bases, with 17 bases between the two germline ends. The CDR3 has 15 amino acids. Germline CDR1 reads LGHDT; CDR2 reads YNNKEL (reference sequence).

The chain uses TRBV9 and TRBJ1-1; D gene unclear. This CDR3 contains 15 residues. V was cut by 0 bases and J by 2 bases, with 11 bases left in between. CDR1 is SGDLS, CDR2 YYNGEE, per germline. In DNA, the CDR3 is TGTGCCAGCAGCGTAGACGGAAGCCCTAACACTGAAGCTTTCTTT. Amino acids: CASSVDGSPNTEAFF.

As concerns this clonotype: It differs at one base from a far larger clone, so likely a read error. CDR3 in amino acids: CASSFGQGFYEQFF. CDR3 nucleotide sequence: TGTGCCAGCAGCTTCGGACAGGGCTTTTACGAGCAGTTCTTC. The V gene is TRBV11-2, the J gene TRBJ2-1; TRBD1 aligns across 8 bases. CDR1 is SGHAT, CDR2 FQNNGV, per germline. V was clipped by 3 bases and J by 10 bases; unmatched bases: 8. This CDR3 has 14 amino acids. The whole variable domain, filled in from reference TRBV11-2 and TRBJ2-1, reads EAGVAQSPRYKIIEKRQSVAFWCNPISGHATLYWYQQILGQGPKLLIQFQNNGVVDDSQLPKDRFSAERLKGVDSTLKIQPAKLEDSAVYLCASSFGQGFYEQFFGPGTRLTVL.

This clonotype has more than one count but fewer than ten. The chain recombines TRBV7-9 with TRBJ1-4; D gene uncertain. V gave up 2 bases and J gave up 8 bases, with 15 bases separating them. The CDR3 has 15 amino acids. Germline V CDR1 and CDR2: SEHNR, FQNEAQ (reference sequence). The chain's CDR3 is CASSLLGVIGEKLFF. The CDR3 bases are TGTGCCAGCAGCTTACTAGGTGTTATAGGCGAAAAACTGTTTTTT.

This clonotype came up many times. This chain links TRBV5-1 with TRBJ2-3; tentatively, D is TRBD1 (6 bases). With 4 bases removed from V and 4 bases from J, the gap between germline ends came to 16 bases. The CDR3 contains 15 residues. Germline values: CDR1 SGHRS, CDR2 YFSETQ. This CDR3 reads CASSPLTGRPDTQYF. The CDR3 nucleotides are TGCGCCAGCAGCCCCCTCACAGGGCGTCCAGATACGCAGTATTTT.

The sample holds many counts of this clonotype. In DNA, the CDR3 is TGCGCCAGCAGCTTGGGACTAGCGGAAGAGCAGTTCTTC. It is translated as CASSLGLAEEQFF. The rearrangement links TRBV5-1 to TRBJ2-1; 9 bases are shared with TRBD2. Germline assignment: CDR1 SGHRS and CDR2 YFSETQ. The CDR3 extends over 13 amino acids. Trimming took 0 bases from V and 10 from J; bases not matched to a gene: 2.

This clonotype was observed a handful of times. V and J are TRBV6-1 and TRBJ1-1; the D gene is possibly TRBD1 (5 bases). This CDR3 contains 15 residues. The germline gives CDR1 MNHNS, CDR2 SASEGT. With 6 bases removed from V and 10 bases from J, the gap between germline ends came to 24 bases. CDR3: CASRTSSHGWQGAFF. The CDR3 region has the DNA TGTGCCAGCAGGACCTCCTCCCACGGTTGGCAGGGAGCTTTCTTT.

There are a few counts of this clonotype. This sequence joins TRBV25-1 and TRBJ2-1; TRBD2 matches 11 bases. V shed 5 bases and J 2 bases; nucleotides not matched to a gene: 8. Germline V gene lookup returns CDR1 MGHDK and CDR2 SYGVNS. This CDR3 is built from 17 residues. The CDR3 reads CASSPTSGRTAYNEQFF. The CDR3 DNA reads as TGTGCCAGCAGTCCTACTAGCGGGAGAACGGCCTACAATGAGCAGTTCTTC.